These 9 T cell receptor beta chains originate from one sample sequenced in a study of T cells in Graves' hyperthyroidism and ophthalmopathy. TCR beta CDR3 regions were amplified from RNA. First-round RT-PCR with HTBI primers amplified the TCR CDR3 region. Using its own MiXCR run on the multiplex PCR reads, TCRdb lists one record per CDR3 protein. Of fewer than 800,000 distinct CDR3 sequences listed, about 17% are singletons. The sample taken for sequencing was blood. Receptor source: a man aged 18 to 30 with Graves' hyperthyroidism.

This sequence joins TRBV28 and TRBJ2-5; D is uncertain. The V and J ends lost 2 bases and 4 bases respectively, with 11 bases between them. Germline V gene lookup returns CDR1 MDHEN and CDR2 SYDVKM. The CDR3 runs 14 residues. This chain's CDR3 is CASSLPQIGETQYF. CDR3 nucleotide sequence: TGTGCCAGCAGTTTACCCCAGATTGGAGAGACCCAGTACTTC.

CDR3 in amino acids: CATSRVGANEQFF. The CDR3, as DNA: TGTGCCACCAGCAGAGTGGGGGCCAATGAGCAGTTCTTC. This chain links TRBV15 with TRBJ2-1; D is perhaps TRBD1 (6 bases). Germline-derived CDR1 and CDR2 are LNHNV and YYDKDF (reference sequence). The CDR3 sequence is 13 residues long. V was trimmed by 1 base and J by 6 bases, leaving 7 bases between them.

The chain links TRBV6-2 or TRBV6-3 to TRBJ1-6; D uncertain. V dropped 0 bases and J dropped 9 bases, with 9 bases sitting between them. Germline V gene sequence: CDR1 MNHEY, CDR2 SVGEGT. The CDR3 contains 14 residues. The CDR3 here is CASSYSIRVSPLHF. The CDR3 nucleotides are TGTGCCAGCAGTTACTCGATCCGAGTTTCACCCCTCCACTTT.

The chain joins TRBV3-1 to TRBJ2-7; TRBD2 agrees at 11 bases. In germline, CDR1 is LGHDT, CDR2 YNNKEL (reference sequence). This CDR3 region has 16 residues. The J segment lost 4 bases and the V segment lost 4 bases, leaving 9 bases of the junction unmatched. The DNA for the CDR3 is TGTGCCAGCAGCCCCTATTCGACTAGCGGGATTTACGAGCAGTACTTC. It codes for CASSPYSTSGIYEQYF.

This clonotype has a count of ten or more. This sequence joins TRBV28 and TRBJ2-7, with 7 bases that match TRBD1. The CDR3 contains 14 residues. V was pared by 6 bases and J by 7 bases, with 12 bases of the junction left unmatched. Germline CDR1 MDHEN, CDR2 SYDVKM. CDR3 nucleotides: TGTGCCAGCAGGAGGGGCAGGGGGAAGGGGGAGCAGTACTTC. It yields the protein CASRRGRGKGEQYF.

This clonotype was recorded a few times. The genes are TRBV7-9 and TRBJ2-7; 8 bases agree with TRBD2. Germline V gene data show CDR1 as SEHNR and CDR2 as FQNEAQ (reference sequence). The CDR3 is 15 residues long. Trimming at V came to 7 bases and at J to 1 base, leaving 9 bases not matched to a gene. This chain's CDR3 is CASTLAGAKSYEQYF. The DNA for the CDR3 is TGTGCCAGCACTCTAGCGGGTGCAAAGTCCTACGAGCAGTACTTC.

Ten or more counts support this clonotype. The V gene is TRBV6-2 or TRBV6-3, the J gene TRBJ2-1; D is uncertain. Germline loops: CDR1 MNHEY, CDR2 SVGEGT. CDR3 length: 16 amino acids. The V end was cut by 4 bases, the J end by 0 bases, with 13 bases between. CDR3 amino acids: CASSFHGTSSYNEQFF. CDR3 bases: TGTGCCAGCAGTTTCCACGGAACATCCTCCTACAATGAGCAGTTCTTC.

Details on this clonotype: A read error may explain this, as a much larger clone is one base away. V is TRBV24-1 and J is TRBJ2-2, with a weak D call TRBD1 (6 bases). CDR1 is KGHDR, CDR2 SFDVKD, per germline. This CDR3 is built from 15 residues. CDR3 amino acids: CAASALGADTGELFF. DNA of the CDR3: TGTGCCGCCAGTGCTCTGGGGGCAGATACCGGGGAGCTGTTTTTT.

In its sample, this clonotype was seen a few times. The chain carries TRBV20-1 and TRBJ2-5; D gene uncertain. The CDR3 is 13 residues long. CDR1 DFQATT and CDR2 SNEGSKA come from the germline V gene (reference sequence). The ends were cut back, 5 bases at V and 4 bases at J, with 14 bases in the middle. The CDR3 DNA follows: TGCAGTGCTCGTCCACCCCGCAGAGAGACCCAGTACTTC. This translates into CSARPPRRETQYF.